Presented here are 10 T cell receptor beta chains from one specimen sequenced in a study of blood T cell repertoires in COVID-19. Profiling relied on immunoSEQ multiplex PCR, and the TCRdb table lists in-frame clones only, not all of them. The table shows under 350,000 clones, with approximately 86% occurring only once. The sequenced sample was PBMCs or T cells enriched from blood (not recorded which). Source of these receptors: a woman in her forties with acute COVID-19.

This rearrangement joins TRBV5-1 to TRBJ1-5; D unresolved. This CDR3 region has 15 residues. Germline-derived CDR1 and CDR2 are SGHRS and YFSETQ. The V and J ends lost 4 bases and 5 bases respectively, with 16 bases between them. Here the CDR3 reads CASSPLAGIDQPQHF. CDR3 bases: TGCGCCAGCAGCCCCCTGGCGGGGATAGATCAGCCCCAGCATTTT.

This clone was counted once. In nucleotides, the CDR3 is TGTGCCAGCTCACCACTAACCGGGACAGGGATGAACACTGAAGCTTTCTTT. This translates into CASSPLTGTGMNTEAFF. The rearrangement uses TRBV18 and TRBJ1-1, with 9 nucleotides matching TRBD1. The CDR3 contains 17 residues. Germline V gene lookup returns CDR1 KGHSH and CDR2 LQKENI. V shed 1 base and J 0 bases; nucleotides not matched to a gene: 6.

The CDR3 DNA sequence: TGCAGCGGGGCGCGGGGGCGCGAGCAGTACTTC. Its protein is CSGARGREQYF. This chain connects TRBV29-1 to TRBJ2-7, with a tentative D call TRBD2 (7 bases). Germline CDR1 SQVTM, CDR2 ANQGSEA. The V end lost 7 bases, the J end lost 6 bases, and 13 bases lay between the germline ends. The CDR3 covers 11 residues.

V is TRBV7-2 and J is TRBJ2-7, with TRBD2 matching over 8 bases. Germline loops: CDR1 SGHTA, CDR2 FQGNSA. V lost 0 bases, J lost 6 bases, and 7 bases stayed unmatched. This CDR3 region has 15 residues. The CDR3 here is CASSLAGSGSSEQYF. CDR3 DNA sequence: TGTGCCAGCAGCTTAGCGGGCAGCGGGAGTAGCGAGCAGTACTTC.

The chain combines TRBV9 with TRBJ1-3; D may be TRBD1 (5 bases). Germline CDR1 reads SGDLS; CDR2 reads YYNGEE. Trimming shortened V by 3 bases and J by 6 bases, and 19 bases separated the two germline ends. The CDR3 runs to 16 residues. CDR3 in amino acids: CASSAGGGPAVNTIYF. The CDR3 DNA reads TGTGCCAGCAGCGCGGGGGGAGGACCGGCTGTAAACACCATATATTTT.

This clone was observed once. This chain joins TRBV6-4 and TRBJ1-6; 9 bases fit TRBD1. J gave up 10 bases and V 6 bases, and 4 bases lay outside the gene matches. Germline CDR1 reads MRHNA; CDR2 reads SNTAGT. The CDR3 has 13 amino acids. The CDR3 DNA reads as TGTGCCAGCAGACAGGGGGCTGGCTCACCCCTCCACTTT. Protein product: CASRQGAGSPLHF.

V gene TRBV4-1 combines with J gene TRBJ1-4; 8 bases agree with TRBD1. The CDR3 runs 15 residues. The germline gives CDR1 MGHRA, CDR2 YSYEKL. J was trimmed by 7 bases and V by 4 bases; bases with no gene match: 8. CDR3 in DNA: TGCGCCAGCAGCCTACCTGGACAGGGAAGTGAAAAACTGTTTTTT. This sequence encodes CASSLPGQGSEKLFF.

The chain has TRBV28 and TRBJ1-6, with D possibly matching TRBD1 (6 bases). Germline lookup yields CDR1 MDHEN and CDR2 SYDVKM. The V end was cut by 6 bases, the J end by 7 bases, with 13 bases between. This CDR3 region has 14 residues. This chain's CDR3 is CASSSGQTNSPLHF. The CDR3 region has the DNA TGTGCCAGCAGCAGTGGACAGACGAATTCACCCCTCCACTTT.

This sequence joins TRBV27 and TRBJ2-2; tentative D call: TRBD2 (6 bases). The CDR3 has 14 residues. Germline V gives CDR1 MNHEY, CDR2 SMNVEV (reference sequence). Trimming shortened V by 5 bases and J by 1 base, and 8 bases separated the two germline ends. The CDR3 DNA reads TGTGCCAGCAGTCGGGGAGGGAACACCGGGGAGCTGTTTTTT. It is translated as CASSRGGNTGELFF.

This clone was seen more than once but under ten times. V is TRBV5-1 and J is TRBJ2-3, with 9 bases aligning to TRBD2. CDR1 is SGHRS, CDR2 YFSETQ, per germline. This CDR3 spans 21 amino acids. With 2 bases clipped from V and 0 bases from J, the junction kept 19 bases outside the gene matches. The CDR3 nucleotides read TGCGCCAGCAGCTTAAAGTCCTACTTTAGCGGGGGATCCGATAGCACAGATACGCAGTATTTT. Its protein product is CASSLKSYFSGGSDSTDTQYF.